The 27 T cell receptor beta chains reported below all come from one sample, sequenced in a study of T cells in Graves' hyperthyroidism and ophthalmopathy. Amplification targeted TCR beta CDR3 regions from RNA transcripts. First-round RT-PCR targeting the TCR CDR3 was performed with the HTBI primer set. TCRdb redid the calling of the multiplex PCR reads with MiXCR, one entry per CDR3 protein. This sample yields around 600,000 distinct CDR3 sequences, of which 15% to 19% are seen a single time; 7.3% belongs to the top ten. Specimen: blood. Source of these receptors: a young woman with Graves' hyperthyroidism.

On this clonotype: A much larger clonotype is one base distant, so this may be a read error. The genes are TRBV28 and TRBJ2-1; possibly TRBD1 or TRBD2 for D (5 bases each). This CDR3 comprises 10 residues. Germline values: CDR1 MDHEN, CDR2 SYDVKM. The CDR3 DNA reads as TGTGCCAACAGTTTGAGGGGGCAGTTCTTC. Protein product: CANSLRGQFF.

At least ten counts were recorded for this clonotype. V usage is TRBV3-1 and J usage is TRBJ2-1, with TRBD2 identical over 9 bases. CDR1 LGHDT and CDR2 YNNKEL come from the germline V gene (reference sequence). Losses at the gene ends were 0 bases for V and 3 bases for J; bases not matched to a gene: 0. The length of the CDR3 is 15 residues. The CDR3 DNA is TGTGCCAGCAGCCAAGAGACTAGCGGCTACAATGAGCAGTTCTTC. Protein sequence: CASSQETSGYNEQFF.

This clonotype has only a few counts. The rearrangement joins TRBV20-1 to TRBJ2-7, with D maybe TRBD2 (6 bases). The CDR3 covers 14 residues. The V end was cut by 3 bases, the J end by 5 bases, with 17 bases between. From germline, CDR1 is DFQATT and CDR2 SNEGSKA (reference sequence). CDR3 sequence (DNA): TGCAGTGCTAGGGCCAGTGGGGGAGGACACGAGCAGTACTTC. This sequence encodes CSARASGGGHEQYF.

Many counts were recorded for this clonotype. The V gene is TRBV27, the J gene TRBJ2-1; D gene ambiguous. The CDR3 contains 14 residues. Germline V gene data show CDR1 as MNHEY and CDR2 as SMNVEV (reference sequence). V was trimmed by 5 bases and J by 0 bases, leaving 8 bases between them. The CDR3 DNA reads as TGTGCCAGCAGTGCCGCCAGCTCCTACAATGAGCAGTTCTTC. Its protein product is CASSAASSYNEQFF.

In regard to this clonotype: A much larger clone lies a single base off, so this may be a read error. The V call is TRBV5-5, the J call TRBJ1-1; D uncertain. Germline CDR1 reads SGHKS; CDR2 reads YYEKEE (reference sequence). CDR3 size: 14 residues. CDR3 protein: CAISLYGENTEAFF. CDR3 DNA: TGTGCCATCAGCTTGTATGGGGAGAACACTGAAGCTTTCTTT.

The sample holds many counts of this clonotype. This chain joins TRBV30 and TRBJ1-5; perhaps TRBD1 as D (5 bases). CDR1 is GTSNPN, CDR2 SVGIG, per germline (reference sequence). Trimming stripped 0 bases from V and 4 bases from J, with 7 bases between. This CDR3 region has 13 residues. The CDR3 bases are TGTGCCTGGAGTGTATCAGGGAATCAGCCCCAGCATTTT. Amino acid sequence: CAWSVSGNQPQHF.

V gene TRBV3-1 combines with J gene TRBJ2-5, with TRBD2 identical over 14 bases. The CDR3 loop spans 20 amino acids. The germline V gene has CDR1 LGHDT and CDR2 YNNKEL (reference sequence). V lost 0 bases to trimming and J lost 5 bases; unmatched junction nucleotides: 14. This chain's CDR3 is CASSQDNPGTSGSPRETQYF. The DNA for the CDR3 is TGTGCCAGCAGCCAAGATAATCCCGGGACTAGCGGGAGCCCCAGGGAGACCCAGTACTTC.

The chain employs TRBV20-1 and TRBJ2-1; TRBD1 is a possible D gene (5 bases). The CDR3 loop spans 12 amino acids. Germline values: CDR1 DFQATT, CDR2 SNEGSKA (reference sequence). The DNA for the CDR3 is TGCAGCGCCCAGGGAACCTACAATGAGCAGTTCTTC. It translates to CSAQGTYNEQFF.

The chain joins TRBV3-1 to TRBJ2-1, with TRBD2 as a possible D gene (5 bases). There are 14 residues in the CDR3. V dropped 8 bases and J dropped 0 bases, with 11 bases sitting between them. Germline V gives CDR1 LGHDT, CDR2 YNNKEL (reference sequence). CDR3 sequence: CASSGMSSYNEQFF. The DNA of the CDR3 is TGTGCCAGCTCCGGGATGAGCTCCTACAATGAGCAGTTCTTC.

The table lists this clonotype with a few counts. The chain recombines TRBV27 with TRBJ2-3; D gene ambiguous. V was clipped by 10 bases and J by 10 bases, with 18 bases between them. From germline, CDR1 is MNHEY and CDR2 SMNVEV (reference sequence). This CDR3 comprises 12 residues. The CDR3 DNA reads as TGTGCCACGTCACCGGGCGTAGACGCGCAGTATTTT. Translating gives CATSPGVDAQYF.

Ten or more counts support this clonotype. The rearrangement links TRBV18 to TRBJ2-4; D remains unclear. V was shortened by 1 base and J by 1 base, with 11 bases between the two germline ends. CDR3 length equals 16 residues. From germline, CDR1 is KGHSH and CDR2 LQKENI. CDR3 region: CASSPLQDRAKNIQYF. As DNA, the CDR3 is TGTGCCAGCTCACCACTTCAGGATAGGGCCAAAAACATTCAGTACTTC.

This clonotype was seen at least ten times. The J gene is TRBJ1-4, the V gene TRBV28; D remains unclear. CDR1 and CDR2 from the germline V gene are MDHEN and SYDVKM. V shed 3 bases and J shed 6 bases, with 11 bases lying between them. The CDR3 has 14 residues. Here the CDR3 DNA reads TGTGCCAGCAGTTTGAGTCTGGGGTATGAAAAACTGTTTTTT. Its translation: CASSLSLGYEKLFF.

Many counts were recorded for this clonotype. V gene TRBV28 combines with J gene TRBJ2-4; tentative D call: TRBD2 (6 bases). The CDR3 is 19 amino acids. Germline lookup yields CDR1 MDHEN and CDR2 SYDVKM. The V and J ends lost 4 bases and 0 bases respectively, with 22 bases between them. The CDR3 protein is CASSYGERRDLIAKNIQYF. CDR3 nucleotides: TGTGCCAGCAGTTATGGGGAGAGGCGGGACCTTATAGCCAAAAACATTCAGTACTTC. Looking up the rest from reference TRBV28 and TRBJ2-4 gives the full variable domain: DVKVTQSSRYLVKRTGEKVFLECVQDMDHENMFWYRQDPGLGLRLIYFSYDVKMKEKGDIPEGYSVSREKKERFSLILESASTNQTSMYLCASSYGERRDLIAKNIQYFGAGTRLSVL.

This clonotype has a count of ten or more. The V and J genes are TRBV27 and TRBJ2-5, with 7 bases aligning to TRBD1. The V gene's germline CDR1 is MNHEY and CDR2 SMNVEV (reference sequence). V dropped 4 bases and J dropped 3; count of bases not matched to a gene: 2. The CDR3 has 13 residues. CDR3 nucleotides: TGTGCCAGCAGTTGGACAGGTGAAGAGACCCAGTACTTC. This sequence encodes CASSWTGEETQYF.

This chain's CDR3 is CASLFRDRGINEQFF. CDR3 DNA sequence: TGTGCCAGCCTCTTCCGGGACAGGGGAATTAATGAGCAGTTCTTC. This chain links TRBV6-1 with TRBJ2-1; the match to TRBD1 covers 10 bases. Germline V CDR1 and CDR2: MNHNS, SASEGT. There are 15 residues in the CDR3. After removal of 8 bases from V and 7 bases from J, the junction contained 11 bases not matched to a gene.

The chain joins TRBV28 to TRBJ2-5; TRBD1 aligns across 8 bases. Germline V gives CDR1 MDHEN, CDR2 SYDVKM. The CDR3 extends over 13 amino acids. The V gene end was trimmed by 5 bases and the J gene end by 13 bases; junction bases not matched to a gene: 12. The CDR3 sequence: CASSRDRLGFPYF. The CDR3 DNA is TGTGCCAGCAGTCGGGACAGGTTGGGTTTTCCGTACTTC.

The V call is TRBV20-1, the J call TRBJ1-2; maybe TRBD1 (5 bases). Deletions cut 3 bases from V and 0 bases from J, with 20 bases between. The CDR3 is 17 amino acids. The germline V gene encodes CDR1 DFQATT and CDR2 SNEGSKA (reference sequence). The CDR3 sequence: CSASGSLDSHTNYGYTF. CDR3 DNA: TGCAGTGCTAGTGGGTCCCTCGACAGCCATACTAACTATGGCTACACCTTC.

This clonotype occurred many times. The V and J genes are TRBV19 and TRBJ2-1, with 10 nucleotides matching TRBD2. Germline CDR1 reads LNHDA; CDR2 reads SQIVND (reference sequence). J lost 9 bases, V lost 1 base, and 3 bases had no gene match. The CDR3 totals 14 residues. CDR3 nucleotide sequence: TGTGCCAGTAGTATAGTGTTAGCGGGAGGTGAGCAGTTCTTC. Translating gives CASSIVLAGGEQFF.

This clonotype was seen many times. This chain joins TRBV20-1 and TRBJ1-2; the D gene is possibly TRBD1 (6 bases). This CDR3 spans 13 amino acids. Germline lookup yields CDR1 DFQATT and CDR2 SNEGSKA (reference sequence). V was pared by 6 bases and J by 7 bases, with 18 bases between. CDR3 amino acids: CSAPVGGEGGYTF. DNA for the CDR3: TGCAGTGCCCCTGTAGGGGGGGAAGGTGGCTACACCTTC.

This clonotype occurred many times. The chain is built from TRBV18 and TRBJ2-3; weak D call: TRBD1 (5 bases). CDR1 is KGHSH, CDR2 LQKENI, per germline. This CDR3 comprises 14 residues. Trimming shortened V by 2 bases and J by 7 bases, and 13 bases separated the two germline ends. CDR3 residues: CASSPIQGRNTQYF. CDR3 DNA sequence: TGTGCCAGCTCACCAATCCAGGGAAGGAATACGCAGTATTTT.

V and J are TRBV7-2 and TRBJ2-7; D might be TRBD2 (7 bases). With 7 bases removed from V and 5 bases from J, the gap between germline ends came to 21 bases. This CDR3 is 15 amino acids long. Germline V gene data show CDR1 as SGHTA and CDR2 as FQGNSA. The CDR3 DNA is TGTGCCAGCACCCTGGGGGGGGGGGCTGCCCACGAGCAGTACTTC. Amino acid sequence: CASTLGGGAAHEQYF.

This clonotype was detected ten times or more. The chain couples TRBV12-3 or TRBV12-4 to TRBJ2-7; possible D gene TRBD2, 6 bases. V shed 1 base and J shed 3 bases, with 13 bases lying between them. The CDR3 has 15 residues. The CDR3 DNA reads TGTGCCAGCAGTTTAGGAGGGCCCGGGAGCTACGAGCAGTACTTC. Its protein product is CASSLGGPGSYEQYF.

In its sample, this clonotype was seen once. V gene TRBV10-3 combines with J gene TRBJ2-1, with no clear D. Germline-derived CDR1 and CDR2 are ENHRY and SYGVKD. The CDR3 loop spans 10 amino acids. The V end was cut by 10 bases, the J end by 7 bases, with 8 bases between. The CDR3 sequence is CATGENEQFF. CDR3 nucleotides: TGTGCCACCGGAGAAAATGAGCAGTTCTTC.

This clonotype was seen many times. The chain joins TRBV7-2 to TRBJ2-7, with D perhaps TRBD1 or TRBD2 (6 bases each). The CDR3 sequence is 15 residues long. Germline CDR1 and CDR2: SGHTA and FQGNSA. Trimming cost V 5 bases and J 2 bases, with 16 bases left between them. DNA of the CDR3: TGTGCCAGCAGCCTAGGGGGGAGACACACCTACGAGCAGTACTTC. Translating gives CASSLGGRHTYEQYF.

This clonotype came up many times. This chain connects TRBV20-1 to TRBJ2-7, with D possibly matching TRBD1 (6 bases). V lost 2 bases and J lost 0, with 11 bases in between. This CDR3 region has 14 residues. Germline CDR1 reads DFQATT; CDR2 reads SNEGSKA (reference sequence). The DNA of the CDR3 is TGCAGTGCTAGATCTGGACAGAGCTCCTACGAGCAGTACTTC. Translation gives CSARSGQSSYEQYF.

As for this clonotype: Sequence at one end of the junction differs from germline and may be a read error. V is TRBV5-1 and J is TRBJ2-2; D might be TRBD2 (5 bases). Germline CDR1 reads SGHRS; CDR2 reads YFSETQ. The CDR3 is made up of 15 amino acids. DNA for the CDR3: TGTGCCAGCAGCTTGGGGAGTACGGGCACCGGGGAGCTGTTTTTT. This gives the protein CASSLGSTGTGELFF.

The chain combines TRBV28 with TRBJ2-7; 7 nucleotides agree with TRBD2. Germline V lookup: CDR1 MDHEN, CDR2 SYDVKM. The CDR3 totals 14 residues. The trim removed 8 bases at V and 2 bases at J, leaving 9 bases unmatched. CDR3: CASLESSGTYEQYF. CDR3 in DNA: TGTGCCAGCCTCGAGTCTAGCGGAACCTACGAGCAGTACTTC.